One sample yielded the 23 T cell receptor beta chains listed below, sequenced in a study of cytomegalovirus exposure and HLA in healthy donors (TCRdb year 2017). Receptor libraries were prepared by the immunoSEQ multiplex PCR assay. What TCRdb holds here is the immuneACCESS table cut down to in-frame rearrangements. Part of the clones is not present; checked against another copy, under half of the missing clones reflect an unresolved V gene, and the others are unexplained. The sample table lists around 150,000 clones, around nine tenths of them with a count of one. The top ten clonotypes cover 10% of the sample. Sequencing was carried out using PBMCs. These receptors came from a woman younger than 35 in good health and CMV-seropositive.

The chain has TRBV2 and TRBJ2-3; D gene ambiguous. The CDR3 spans 17 residues. Germline values: CDR1 SNHLY, CDR2 FYNNEI. Trimming pared 0 bases from V and 1 base from J, leaving 14 bases between. The DNA for the CDR3 is TGTGCCAGCAGTGAAGCGTTTACGAAGGCGGGCACAGATACGCAGTATTTT. It codes for CASSEAFTKAGTDTQYF.

The chain has TRBV30 and TRBJ1-1; D is uncertain. Germline V gene lookup returns CDR1 GTSNPN and CDR2 SVGIG (reference sequence). Trimming shortened V by 1 base and J by 1 base, and 7 bases separated the two germline ends. The CDR3 covers 13 residues. The CDR3 bases are TGTGCCTGGAGTGCCGGTCGGAACACTGAAGCTTTCTTT. It encodes CAWSAGRNTEAFF.

The chain is built from TRBV14 and TRBJ2-3; possible D gene TRBD2, 5 bases. V was cut by 1 base and J by 4 bases, with 12 bases left in between. The CDR3 spans 15 residues. Germline V lookup: CDR1 SGHDN, CDR2 FVKESK. The CDR3 region is CASSQGRGLADTQYF. As DNA, the CDR3 is TGTGCCAGCAGCCAAGGTCGGGGTCTGGCAGATACGCAGTATTTT.

The V gene is TRBV11-2, the J gene TRBJ1-3, with TRBD1 matching over 7 bases. The CDR3 covers 16 residues. Germline assignment: CDR1 SGHAT and CDR2 FQNNGV. V trimming: 5 bases; J trimming: 4 bases; junction bases outside the gene matches: 11. This CDR3 is CASSALTGALGNTIYF. DNA of the CDR3: TGTGCCAGCAGCGCCTTAACAGGGGCCTTAGGAAACACCATATATTTT.

The chain has TRBV27 and TRBJ2-1; weak D call: TRBD1 (6 bases). Germline loops: CDR1 MNHEY, CDR2 SMNVEV (reference sequence). This CDR3 region has 14 residues. V dropped 5 bases and J dropped 9 bases, with 17 bases sitting between them. The CDR3 DNA sequence: TGTGCCAGCAGTCCAACAGGGAAGCAGAGTGAGCAGTTCTTC. This encodes CASSPTGKQSEQFF.

The chain has TRBV6-6 and TRBJ2-4, with 8 bases matching TRBD1. This CDR3 region has 13 residues. Germline V gives CDR1 MNHNY, CDR2 SVGAGI (reference sequence). Trimming cost V 6 bases and J 7 bases; bases outside gene matches: 5. CDR3 bases: TGTGCCAGCAGAGCAGGGGGCTTCAACATTCAGTACTTC. Its protein product is CASRAGGFNIQYF.

The V call is TRBV6-5, the J call TRBJ2-7; possibly TRBD2 for D (5 bases). This CDR3 is 13 amino acids long. The V gene's germline CDR1 is MNHEY and CDR2 SVGAGI. V dropped 5 bases and J dropped 6 bases, with 14 bases sitting between them. CDR3: CASSGEPYVEQYF. DNA of the CDR3: TGTGCCAGCAGTGGGGAGCCTTACGTCGAGCAGTACTTC.

This chain connects TRBV21-1 to TRBJ2-3; TRBD2, as called in the table, went unchecked against the DNA. TRBV21-1 counts as a pseudogene. This CDR3 is 16 amino acids long. The CDR3: CASSKTLAGVCDTQYF. CDR3 nucleotides: TGTGCCAGCAGCAAAACCCTAGCGGGAGTCTGTGATACGCAGTATTTT.

This chain links TRBV28 with TRBJ2-7; TRBD1 matches at 11 bases. Unmatched junction bases numbered 5, after V lost 6 bases and J lost 7 bases. CDR1 is MDHEN and CDR2 is SYDVKM in the germline V gene. The CDR3 is made up of 13 amino acids. CDR3 in DNA: TGTGCCAGCAGCTCCGGGACAGGGGGAGAGCAGTACTTC. Encoded protein: CASSSGTGGEQYF.

This chain uses TRBV5-4 with TRBJ2-6; a weak D match, TRBD2 (6 bases). With 4 bases removed from V and 1 base from J, the gap between germline ends came to 21 bases. This CDR3 contains 19 residues. Germline V gives CDR1 SGHNT, CDR2 YYREEE (reference sequence). The CDR3 region is CASSGRNRERLSGANVLTF. In nucleotides, the CDR3 is TGTGCCAGCAGCGGGAGGAATAGGGAGAGGCTGTCTGGGGCCAACGTCCTGACTTTC.

In its sample, this clone was seen once. The gene calls are TRBV5-1 and TRBJ2-5; TRBD1 matches at 7 bases. Germline V CDR1 and CDR2: SGHRS, YFSETQ. This CDR3 comprises 13 residues. J gave up 3 bases and V 4 bases, and 3 bases lay outside the gene matches. The CDR3 nucleotides are TGCGCCAGCAGCCCGCAGGGGGAAGAGACCCAGTACTTC. It codes for CASSPQGEETQYF.

The chain couples TRBV10-2 to TRBJ2-1; TRBD2 aligns across 7 bases. CDR3 length: 12 residues. The trim removed 8 bases at V and 8 bases at J, leaving 6 bases unmatched. Looked up from germline, CDR1 is WSHSY and CDR2 is SAAADI. The CDR3 reads CASQAGIYEQFF. CDR3 sequence (DNA): TGCGCCAGCCAAGCGGGGATCTATGAGCAGTTCTTC.

The J gene is TRBJ1-1, the V gene TRBV29-1, with a weak D call TRBD1 (5 bases). The germline V gene encodes CDR1 SQVTM and CDR2 ANQGSEA. Trimming stripped 4 bases from V and 13 bases from J, with 16 bases between. The CDR3 is 11 residues long. This chain's CDR3 is CSVVTGADGFF. CDR3 in DNA: TGCAGCGTTGTAACAGGTGCTGATGGTTTCTTT.

The genes are TRBV5-1 and TRBJ1-4; TRBD1 matches at 8 bases. Germline trimming cut 4 bases from V and 8 bases from J; bases unmatched to any gene: 10. Per germline, CDR1 SGHRS and CDR2 YFSETQ. The CDR3 covers 15 residues. The CDR3 nucleotides read TGCGCCAGCAGCGTGGTGGGGGACAGGCGGGAAAAACTGTTTTTT. Translated: CASSVVGDRREKLFF.

The chain employs TRBV7-9 and TRBJ1-4, with 7 bases identical to TRBD1. CDR1 is SEHNR, CDR2 FQNEAQ, per germline (reference sequence). CDR3 length: 14 amino acids. V shed 11 bases, J shed 3 bases, and the junction held 9 bases outside the gene matches. CDR3 residues: CAGDSGTANEKLFF. The CDR3 DNA follows: TGTGCCGGTGACTCCGGGACAGCTAATGAAAAACTGTTTTTT. The complete variable domain, with remaining parts taken from reference TRBV7-9 and TRBJ1-4, reads DTGVSQNPRHKITKRGQNVTFRCDPISEHNRLYWYRQTLGQGPEFLTYFQNEAQLEKSRLLSDRFSAERPKGSFSTLEIQRTEQGDSAMYLCAGDSGTANEKLFFGSGTQLSVL.

V gene TRBV11-2 combines with J gene TRBJ2-1; D might be TRBD2 (5 bases). Germline-derived CDR1 and CDR2 are SGHAT and FQNNGV. CDR3 length: 13 amino acids. V lost 1 base and J 13 bases, leaving 14 bases between the germline ends. The CDR3 loop is CASSLVDYPIQFF. The CDR3 nucleotides read TGTGCCAGCAGCTTAGTCGACTACCCGATCCAGTTCTTC.

The V and J genes are TRBV7-9 and TRBJ2-7; D is undetermined. V dropped 3 bases and J dropped 7 bases, with 16 bases sitting between them. The CDR3 extends over 14 amino acids. Looked up from germline, CDR1 is SEHNR and CDR2 is FQNEAQ (reference sequence). The chain's CDR3 is CASSFDNSLKEQYF. Written as DNA, the CDR3 is TGTGCCAGCAGCTTTGATAACAGCTTGAAGGAGCAGTACTTC.

This chain joins TRBV7-9 and TRBJ2-7, with a weak D call TRBD2 (6 bases). The CDR3 extends over 13 amino acids. V gave up 3 bases and J gave up 2 bases, with 8 bases separating them. The germline V gene has CDR1 SEHNR and CDR2 FQNEAQ (reference sequence). In DNA form, the CDR3 reads TGTGCCAGCAGCTTGACTAGTCCCTACGAGCAGTACTTC. It specifies CASSLTSPYEQYF. Full variable domain (rest looked up from reference TRBV7-9 and TRBJ2-7): DTGVSQNPRHKITKRGQNVTFRCDPISEHNRLYWYRQTLGQGPEFLTYFQNEAQLEKSRLLSDRFSAERPKGSFSTLEIQRTEQGDSAMYLCASSLTSPYEQYFGPGTRLTVT.

This chain joins TRBV10-3 and TRBJ2-1, with 10 bases that match TRBD2. The CDR3 contains 16 residues. Germline lookup yields CDR1 ENHRY and CDR2 SYGVKD. J lost 8 bases, V lost 3 bases, and 10 bases had no gene match. The CDR3 loop reads CAISEEASGSRDEQFF. DNA of the CDR3: TGTGCCATCAGTGAAGAGGCTAGCGGGAGTAGGGATGAGCAGTTCTTC.

CDR3 nucleotide sequence: TGTGCCATCAGTGAGACAGAAAACACTGAAGCTTTCTTT. This encodes CAISETENTEAFF. J is TRBJ1-1 and V is TRBV10-3; D unresolved. Germline loops: CDR1 ENHRY, CDR2 SYGVKD. Trimming pared 2 bases from V and 2 bases from J, leaving 6 bases between. There are 13 residues in the CDR3.

The V and J genes are TRBV5-1 and TRBJ1-1; D is undetermined. V lost 0 bases, J lost 1 base, and 7 bases lay in between. CDR1 is SGHRS, CDR2 YFSETQ, per germline. There are 14 residues in the CDR3. CDR3: CASSLESRNTEAFF. The CDR3 DNA is TGCGCCAGCAGCTTGGAATCCCGGAACACTGAAGCTTTCTTT.

Here the CDR3 DNA reads TGTGCCAGCAGCCCCACAGGGGCAAGACTAGCGGGCTCCTACGAGCAGTACTTC. As protein: CASSPTGARLAGSYEQYF. V usage is TRBV27 and J usage is TRBJ2-7; TRBD2 matches at 10 bases. J gave up 0 bases and V 6 bases, and 14 bases lay outside the gene matches. Germline loops: CDR1 MNHEY, CDR2 SMNVEV (reference sequence). The CDR3 is made up of 18 amino acids.

This rearrangement joins TRBV11-1 to TRBJ2-6; possibly TRBD1 for D (6 bases). V was cut by 5 bases and J by 2 bases, with 10 bases left in between. Germline V gene lookup returns CDR1 SGHAT and CDR2 FQDESV (reference sequence). The CDR3 runs 15 residues. CDR3 bases: TGTGCCAGCAGCCCACACAGGGCTGGGGCCAACGTCCTGACTTTC. Translated, it gives CASSPHRAGANVLTF.